Shown below are 6 T cell receptor beta chains from a single sample sequenced in a study of cytomegalovirus exposure and HLA in healthy donors. PCR was performed using 60 Vbeta and 13 Jbeta primers. Clones were sequenced by immunoSEQ multiplex PCR, and TCRdb holds only the in-frame ones, with some missing. This table has some 100,000 clones, 81% appearing once. What was sequenced was PBMCs. The receptors originated from a woman aged 25 to 45 in good health and CMV-seronegative.

The chain joins TRBV5-4 to TRBJ1-2; TRBD1 is a possible D gene (6 bases). The CDR3 length is 13 residues. Germline-derived CDR1 and CDR2 are SGHNT and YYREEE (reference sequence). V was pared by 4 bases and J by 8 bases, with 15 bases between. The CDR3 nucleotides are TGTGCCAGCAGCGATTACAGGGAGCGGGGCTACACCTTC. Translation gives CASSDYRERGYTF.

The CDR3 DNA reads as TGTGCCAGCAGTGAATCACTAACTAGCAATCAGCCCCAGCATTTT. The encoded protein is CASSESLTSNQPQHF. The rearrangement links TRBV6-1 to TRBJ1-5; no clear D. V was clipped by 2 bases and J by 0 bases, with 8 bases between them. CDR3 length: 15 amino acids. Germline CDR1 MNHNS, CDR2 SASEGT.

The chain combines TRBV18 with TRBJ1-2; tentatively, D is TRBD1 (5 bases). Germline assignment: CDR1 KGHSH and CDR2 LQKENI. This CDR3 has 13 residues. Trimming stripped 3 bases from V and 3 bases from J, with 8 bases between. CDR3 DNA sequence: TGTGCCAGCTCACCGACAGAGGACTATGGCTACACCTTC. It specifies CASSPTEDYGYTF.

The V gene is TRBV7-2, the J gene TRBJ1-2; 12 bases line up with TRBD1. Germline V gives CDR1 SGHTA, CDR2 FQGNSA. With 5 bases clipped from V and 7 bases from J, the junction kept 8 bases outside the gene matches. This CDR3 region has 15 residues. DNA for the CDR3: TGTGCCAGCAGCCCTACGGGACAGGGGGCGGGTGGCTACACCTTC. Its translation: CASSPTGQGAGGYTF.

The gene calls are TRBV9 and TRBJ2-1; 8 nucleotides line up with TRBD2. Germline V gene lookup returns CDR1 SGDLS and CDR2 YYNGEE. V lost 4 bases, J lost 6 bases, and 9 bases stayed unmatched. The CDR3 covers 15 residues. The chain's CDR3 is CASSTGTSGANEQFF. CDR3 in DNA: TGTGCCAGCAGCACTGGGACTAGTGGGGCCAATGAGCAGTTCTTC.

The V call is TRBV5-6, the J call TRBJ1-1; no clear D. The CDR3 sequence is 14 residues long. Germline CDR1 reads SGHDT; CDR2 reads YYEEEE. V lost 2 bases to trimming and J lost 1 base, with 9 bases between them. The DNA for the CDR3 is TGTGCCAGCAGCTTCGGTAGCAAGAACACTGAAGCTTTCTTT. The encoded protein is CASSFGSKNTEAFF.